These 27 T cell receptor beta chains originate from one sample sequenced in a study of human T cells and chemical hapten exposure. Each CDR3 protein is one row after TCRdb ran MiXCR on the RACE reads. Here the sample spans roughly 380,000 distinct CDR3 sequences, roughly 5% being singletons. Time point: patch test 1, 2 weeks after DPC sensitization. Treatment reported: therapeutic diphenylcyclopropenone sensitization with weekly scalp DPC. Specimen: whole blood, collected in connection with sensitization to the hapten diphenylcyclopropenone (DPC). These receptors came from a woman aged 45-65 years with alopecia areata. Some clones in this sample may be carry-over from other donors' samples.

This clonotype was seen repeatedly, ten times or more. The rearrangement links TRBV27 to TRBJ2-5, with 7 bases fitting TRBD2. Looked up from germline, CDR1 is MNHEY and CDR2 is SMNVEV (reference sequence). The V and J ends lost 4 bases and 5 bases, in that order; junction bases with no gene match: 13. The CDR3 contains 16 residues. The CDR3 sequence is CASSSSAGPLGETQYF. CDR3 DNA sequence: TGTGCCAGCAGTTCCTCAGCGGGGCCCCTGGGGGAGACCCAGTACTTC.

The V gene is TRBV7-2, the J gene TRBJ2-5, with 10 bases matching TRBD2. This CDR3 is built from 15 residues. Looked up from germline, CDR1 is SGHTA and CDR2 is FQGNSA. Trimming took 5 bases from V and 7 from J; bases not matched to a gene: 10. CDR3 DNA: TGTGCCAGCAGCACGGGACTAGCGCCCCGCGGGACCCAGTACTTC. Encoded protein: CASSTGLAPRGTQYF.

This clonotype was counted many times. The chain carries TRBV12-5 and TRBJ2-5; possibly TRBD1 for D (6 bases). CDR1 and CDR2 (germline): LGHNT, FRNRAP. CDR3 length: 15 residues. V gave up 1 base and J gave up 1 base, with 10 bases separating them. For the CDR3, the DNA is TGTGCTAGTGGTTTGGGGGGACATCGCCAAGAGACCCAGTACTTC. It encodes CASGLGGHRQETQYF.

This rearrangement joins TRBV7-2 to TRBJ1-1; 7 nucleotides match TRBD1. CDR3 size: 14 residues. Germline CDR1 reads SGHTA; CDR2 reads FQGNSA. V dropped 5 bases and J dropped 2; count of bases not matched to a gene: 5. CDR3 amino acids: CASSKDRANTEAFF. The CDR3 DNA follows: TGTGCCAGCAGCAAAGACAGGGCAAACACTGAAGCTTTCTTT.

This rearrangement joins TRBV28 to TRBJ2-7; D gene ambiguous. The CDR3 sequence is 13 residues long. Trimming removed 5 bases from V and 4 bases from J, with 12 bases in between. CDR1 is MDHEN and CDR2 is SYDVKM in the germline V gene. The CDR3 region has the DNA TGTGCCAGCAGTCTGGGGTCCCGGTACGAGCAGTACTTC. Its protein is CASSLGSRYEQYF.

This clonotype was found many times. V gene TRBV29-1 combines with J gene TRBJ1-2; 7 bases agree with TRBD1. The CDR3 sequence is 12 residues long. V was pared by 3 bases and J by 6 bases, with 4 bases of the junction left unmatched. Germline V CDR1 and CDR2: SQVTM, ANQGSEA. The CDR3 sequence is CSVEEGTDGYTF. For the CDR3, the DNA is TGCAGCGTTGAGGAGGGGACAGATGGCTACACCTTC.

This clonotype was observed at least ten times. The J gene is TRBJ1-1, the V gene TRBV24-1; weak D call: TRBD1 (5 bases). V was cut by 12 bases and J by 5 bases, with 15 bases left in between. Germline loops: CDR1 KGHDR, CDR2 SFDVKD. The CDR3 runs to 12 residues. CDR3 nucleotide sequence: TGTGCCTCTCCGGGACGGGAGACTGAAGCTTTCTTT. Translating gives CASPGRETEAFF.

This sequence joins TRBV7-9 and TRBJ1-6; 8 bases align to TRBD1. The ends lost 3 bases at V and 10 bases at J; junction bases unmatched: 5. CDR1 is SEHNR, CDR2 FQNEAQ, per germline (reference sequence). The CDR3 extends over 14 amino acids. The CDR3 bases are TGTGCCAGCAGCTTTGGGACAGGAGACTCACCCCTCCACTTT. Translated: CASSFGTGDSPLHF.

This clonotype appeared a few times. The chain joins TRBV28 to TRBJ2-1, with unresolved D. The ends were cut back, 6 bases at V and 13 bases at J, with 13 bases in the middle. This CDR3 has 11 residues. The germline V gene has CDR1 MDHEN and CDR2 SYDVKM. The CDR3 nucleotides are TGTGCCAGCAGGACCGGGCCCCTCCAGTTCTTC. It specifies CASRTGPLQFF.

This clonotype was observed a few times. The gene calls are TRBV29-1 and TRBJ2-7, with D possibly being TRBD1 (6 bases). Trimming took 1 base from V and 3 from J, leaving 10 bases between them. CDR3 length equals 13 residues. Germline CDR1 reads SQVTM; CDR2 reads ANQGSEA. The CDR3 sequence is CSVEGRTDYEQYF. The CDR3 nucleotides read TGCAGCGTTGAAGGGAGGACAGACTACGAGCAGTACTTC.

This clonotype appeared a single time. This could be a read error, since a much larger clone is one nucleotide away. The rearrangement joins TRBV28 to TRBJ1-1, with 8 bases aligning to TRBD1. V lost 3 bases to trimming and J lost 1 base; unmatched junction nucleotides: 4. Germline V gives CDR1 MDHEN, CDR2 SYDVKM. The CDR3 is 15 amino acids. CDR3: CASSFTGGQNTEAFF. The CDR3 bases are TGTGCCAGCAGTTTTACAGGGGGGCAGAACACTGAAGCTTTCTTT.

This clonotype has just a few counts. This CDR3 reads CASSQDTGTHNEQFF. As DNA, the CDR3 is TGCGCCAGCAGCCAAGATACCGGGACTCACAATGAGCAGTTCTTC. The chain couples TRBV4-1 to TRBJ2-1; a weak D match, TRBD2 (6 bases). Germline loops: CDR1 MGHRA, CDR2 YSYEKL. The ends were cut back, 0 bases at V and 5 bases at J, with 11 bases in the middle. The length of the CDR3 is 15 residues.

This clonotype showed up many times. The chain combines TRBV15 with TRBJ2-3, with D possibly TRBD2 on 6 matching bases. Trimming removed 0 bases at V and 1 base at J, with 11 bases between. The CDR3 is 16 amino acids. Germline CDR1 LNHNV, CDR2 YYDKDF (reference sequence). The CDR3 coding sequence is TGTGCCACCAGCAGAGAAGGAGGGAGGCGCACAGATACGCAGTATTTT. Amino acids: CATSREGGRRTDTQYF. The full variable domain, in which reference TRBV15 and TRBJ2-3 provide the parts outside the CDR3, is DAMVIQNPRYQVTQFGKPVTLSCSQTLNHNVMYWYQQKSSQAPKLLFHYYDKDFNNEADTPDNFQSRRPNTSFCFLDIRSPGLGDTAMYLCATSREGGRRTDTQYFGPGTRLTVL.

The V gene is TRBV9, the J gene TRBJ2-2; 12 bases map to TRBD2. The CDR3 sequence is 18 residues long. Trimming cost V 0 bases and J 5 bases; bases outside gene matches: 8. In germline, CDR1 is SGDLS, CDR2 YYNGEE. This chain's CDR3 is CASSVELAGGSWTGELFF. The CDR3 region has the DNA TGTGCCAGCAGCGTAGAACTAGCGGGAGGTAGTTGGACCGGGGAGCTGTTTTTT.

With regard to this clonotype: One end of the junction does not line up with germline, which may come from a read error. The genes are TRBV12-3 or TRBV12-4 and TRBJ2-7; TRBD2 is a possible D gene (5 bases). This CDR3 contains 14 residues. The DNA of the CDR3 is TGTTCCAGCAGTTTAGATGGCGGGCGATACGAGCAGTACTTC. Translated: CSSSLDGGRYEQYF.

V gene TRBV2 combines with J gene TRBJ2-6; 7 positions agree with TRBD1. The CDR3 consists of 16 residues. The V gene's germline CDR1 is SNHLY and CDR2 FYNNEI. J gave up 4 bases and V 4 bases, and 7 bases lay outside the gene matches. The chain's CDR3 is CASSATGALGANVLTF. DNA of the CDR3: TGTGCCAGCAGTGCAACAGGGGCGCTCGGGGCCAACGTCCTGACTTTC.

This clonotype was seen only a few times. CDR3 DNA: TGTGCCAGCAGCGTAGGACAGGGCCTTAACTATGGCTACACCTTC. Translated, it gives CASSVGQGLNYGYTF. This sequence joins TRBV9 and TRBJ1-2; 7 nucleotides match TRBD1. V lost 0 bases to trimming and J lost 1 base; unmatched junction nucleotides: 3. The germline gives CDR1 SGDLS, CDR2 YYNGEE. The CDR3 sequence is 15 residues long.

Only a few counts were recorded for this clonotype. CDR3 sequence (DNA): TGTGCCATCAGTGAGGACACAGGACTAGCCTACGAGCAGTACTTC. It encodes CAISEDTGLAYEQYF. This sequence joins TRBV10-3 and TRBJ2-7, with 7 bases lining up with TRBD2. CDR1 is ENHRY and CDR2 is SYGVKD in the germline V gene. Germline trimming cut 2 bases from V and 2 bases from J; bases unmatched to any gene: 6. The CDR3 extends over 15 amino acids.

There are a few counts of this clonotype. The V call is TRBV5-1, the J call TRBJ2-5; a weak D match, TRBD2 (6 bases). Trimming removed 2 bases at V and 3 bases at J, with 11 bases between. Germline assignment: CDR1 SGHRS and CDR2 YFSETQ. This CDR3 spans 14 amino acids. CDR3 sequence (DNA): TGCGCCAGCAGCTTTCTGGGGGAGGAAGAGACCCAGTACTTC. Amino acid sequence: CASSFLGEEETQYF.

J is TRBJ2-2 and V is TRBV12-3 or TRBV12-4; 10 positions match TRBD2. After removal of 4 bases from V and 4 bases from J, the junction contained 6 bases not matched to a gene. The CDR3 length is 16 residues. CDR3 in amino acids: CASSWRAGGFTGELFF. The CDR3, as DNA: TGTGCCAGCAGTTGGAGAGCGGGAGGGTTCACCGGGGAGCTGTTTTTT.

This clonotype was observed a few times. The chain joins TRBV7-2 to TRBJ2-3, with 8 bases fitting TRBD1. V was pared by 5 bases and J by 6 bases, with 10 bases of the junction left unmatched. This CDR3 has 15 amino acids. The germline gives CDR1 SGHTA, CDR2 FQGNSA. The CDR3 DNA sequence: TGTGCCAGCAGCAAGCTGGACAGGGTAGGCGATACGCAGTATTTT. This encodes CASSKLDRVGDTQYF.

This clonotype was recorded many times. V usage is TRBV7-9 and J usage is TRBJ1-1, with D perhaps matching TRBD1 (5 bases). Germline V lookup: CDR1 SEHNR, CDR2 FQNEAQ (reference sequence). This CDR3 is built from 15 residues. V lost 5 bases, J lost 1 base, and 14 bases lay in between. The CDR3 region has the DNA TGTGCCAGCAGCCTGTTGGGACCGTCGAACACTGAAGCTTTCTTT. Residues: CASSLLGPSNTEAFF.

This clonotype was seen repeatedly, ten times or more. The CDR3, as DNA: TGTGCCAGCAGCTTATCTGGGGCTACGGATACGCAGTATTTT. Translation gives CASSLSGATDTQYF. The V call is TRBV7-9, the J call TRBJ2-3, with a tentative D call TRBD1 (5 bases). Trimming removed 2 bases at V and 6 bases at J, with 12 bases between. The CDR3 sequence is 14 residues long. Per the germline V gene, CDR1 is SEHNR and CDR2 is FQNEAQ (reference sequence).

The V call is TRBV12-3 or TRBV12-4, the J call TRBJ2-2, with TRBD2 matching 13 bases. Trimming at V came to 3 bases and at J to 7 bases, leaving 14 bases not matched to a gene. This CDR3 has 19 amino acids. The CDR3 bases are TGTGCCAGCAGTTTTCCGACTAGCGGGGGGTACTGGGGAAGCGGGGAGCTGTTTTTT. Its translation is CASSFPTSGGYWGSGELFF.

This clonotype was recorded many times. The rearrangement joins TRBV9 to TRBJ2-1; maybe TRBD2 (5 bases). CDR1 and CDR2 from the germline V gene are SGDLS and YYNGEE. This CDR3 contains 14 residues. V dropped 0 bases and J dropped 5 bases, with 9 bases sitting between them. This CDR3 is CASSVGLQNNEQFF. The CDR3 DNA reads TGTGCCAGCAGCGTAGGACTACAAAACAATGAGCAGTTCTTC.

This clonotype came up many times. The rearrangement joins TRBV9 to TRBJ1-1; tentatively, D is TRBD1 (6 bases). The CDR3 has 15 amino acids. Trimming stripped 1 base from V and 0 bases from J, with 10 bases between. The germline gives CDR1 SGDLS, CDR2 YYNGEE. The CDR3 region is CASSVQGTLNTEAFF. CDR3 nucleotide sequence: TGTGCCAGCAGCGTACAGGGGACGCTGAACACTGAAGCTTTCTTT.

Many counts were recorded for this clonotype. V and J are TRBV28 and TRBJ1-1; D is possibly TRBD1 (5 bases). This CDR3 comprises 14 residues. Germline loops: CDR1 MDHEN, CDR2 SYDVKM. Trimming pared 6 bases from V and 2 bases from J, leaving 13 bases between. This CDR3 is CASRPRQINTEAFF. CDR3 nucleotide sequence: TGTGCCAGCAGGCCAAGACAGATTAACACTGAAGCTTTCTTT.